This record covers a single T cell receptor beta chain. Its cognate antigen has yet to be identified. Per-base qualities were not stored, and no clone one base away is much larger. The cohort was made up of several hundred healthy bone marrow donors. Cohort members were all nominally healthy when sampled, although unrecorded immune exposures were likely present. The donor was CMV seropositive and belonged to the group of 250 to 350 seropositive cohort members. Each donor provided a peripheral blood sample, and peripheral blood mononuclear cells were used for TCR beta sequencing. The Qiagen DNeasy Blood Extraction Kit was used to extract genomic DNA from the blood cell samples. Measured from the cysteine to the phenylalanine, the CDR3 is 17 residues long. Only the CDR3 portion is preserved as DNA: 51 bases, with reading frame beginning at the first base. This sample is part of a study of cytomegalovirus exposure and HLA in healthy donors (dated by TCRdb to 2017 to 2019). Some background on the complete study: An earlier analysis of roughly 500 of the donors reported approximately 300 Gb of sequence data and 95 million to 130 million unique TCR beta sequences obtained from some 170 million T cells. Roughly 300 gigabases of sequencing data and 91 million or so unique TCR sequences made up an early release that covered approximately 650 HLA-typed donors. Among the roughly 400 genotyped donors, around 81% belonged to the genetic ancestry cluster associated with self-reported Caucasian donors. The study was designed to test whether signatures of past pathogen exposure could be identified by cataloging public T cell receptors. The study used immunosequencing to profile the T cell repertoires of 670 or so subjects and linked those repertoires to cytomegalovirus serostatus. Along with the roughly 670-subject first cohort, a separate validation cohort of over 90 different subjects was used. The study combined high-throughput TCR immunosequencing, statistical association of individual TCRs with disease status, and machine learning to predict cytomegalovirus infection status. To study patterns of TCR occurrence, a later analysis re-analyzed previously published TCR beta repertoires from more than 550 donors and added high-resolution HLA genotyping. Rather than using new phenotypic data, the later analysis identified candidate immune exposures from TCR beta sequences and from how often those sequences occurred across donors. To decide whether each TCR beta V gene segment behaved as functional or pseudogenic, an earlier analysis of some 600 of the donors relied on high-throughput TCR beta sequencing. Donor age, sex, ethnicity and CMV serostatus were compiled together with the repertoire data. A later genetic analysis took genome-wide SNP genotypes for about 55% of the 666 donors and used that subset as a discovery cohort. All discovery cohort repertoires had been generated using a single sequencing platform. HLA typing included class I and class II loci at four-digit resolution. The number of donors typed differed by locus, with roughly 620-630 for A, B, C, DRB1 and DQB1, more than 500 for DQA1, 600 to 610 for DPA1, and approximately 470 for DPB1. Several DR-DQ haplotypes were treated as single units for association and clustering because of strong linkage in the cohort. Across 300 to 500 genotyped donors of the cohort, an average of about 200,000 unique TCR beta nucleotide sequences per donor were sequenced, and approximately 17% of those sequences were non-productive. The paper's findings and limits, for the study overall: When HLA alleles, especially DR and DQ, strongly co-occurred, TCR associations were difficult to assign to individual alleles. A later analysis found that most CMV-associated TCR beta chains appeared HLA-restricted, with HLA associations seemingly driven largely by CMV exposure. The earlier analysis of about 600 of the donors excluded over 15 rarely observed V segments, including chromosome 9 orphons, because counts were too low. A further reported finding was that TCR beta sequences accurately predicted the HLA-A and HLA-B alleles for most subjects in the first cohort. Most TCR sequences were seen in very few donors, while some public TCRs were found in many individuals. Several of the top co-occurrence clusters appeared to be linked to parvovirus B19, influenza, CMV and Epstein-Barr virus, according to a later analysis. Correlated functional status among segregating V segments might be attributable to linkage disequilibrium, but an unknown experimental factor could not be ruled out. The sequencing pipeline was judged likely to have produced a cluster of highly shared sequence variants as a technical artifact. Some IMGT-functional V segments, including TRBV6-2 and TRBV6-3, could not be distinguished by the 87-base-pair reads and were therefore excluded. The cohort was sequenced for TCR beta chains only, and without alpha or paired-chain data the features that could be detected were limited. A later analysis found that HLA-associated TCR beta chains were more clonally expanded and had lower generation probabilities than equally common non-associated chains. The classifier was reported to diagnose cytomegalovirus status with high specificity and sensitivity in both the original cohort and the validation cohort. In vitro tests confirmed that a few of the cytomegalovirus-associated TCR beta chains recognize cytomegalovirus antigens. Because some donors lacked HLA typing at each locus, the association tests relied only on the typed subset. A total of some 180 TCR beta chains were listed by the study as associated with cytomegalovirus. Sequencing depth was assumed to be roughly uniform across donors in the presence/absence analyses, though that assumption may not hold. Immune exposure information for the cohort was limited to CMV serostatus. A later analysis associated about 16,000 TCR beta sequences with specific HLA alleles at a false discovery rate of 0.05. The authors suggested that the approach could potentially be generalized to other disease states and immunological phenotypes. Broadly in line with IMGT annotations, most TCR beta V segments showed up in productive rearrangements about 87% or about 30% of the time in an earlier analysis of under 700 of the donors. In a later genetic analysis, a missense DCLRE1C variant was associated with V-gene and J-gene trimming of TCR beta chains, and the association was replicated in an independent cohort. Compared with the roughly 670-donor mean, donors in an Asian-associated ancestry cluster had fewer N-insertions in productive TCRs, according to a later genetic analysis. In a later analysis, TCR association rates were found to vary across HLA loci, with the most associated TCRs seen for DRB1 alleles and the fewest for HLA-C alleles.

Library creation used the immunoSEQ multiplex PCR assay. The multiplex PCR relied on a mix of 60 forward primers for TCR Vbeta segments and 13 reverse primers for TCR Jbeta segments. The CDR3 region of rearranged TCR beta genes was amplified from genomic DNA with a multiplex PCR assay. The Illumina HiSeq System was used to sequence the amplified TCR beta libraries as 87-base-pair reads. The paper's processing steps were these. Across the 700 or so repertoires, a later analysis counted some 80 million unique TCR beta chains, roughly 11 million of which were shared by at least two donors. Raw reads were error-corrected and collapsed into unique sequences with a nearest-neighbor algorithm that merged closely related sequences to remove PCR and sequencing errors. V, D and J gene segments were assigned by aligning CDR3 sequences to IMGT reference sequences. For a sequence to be retained, a match of at least six nucleotides was required to both a V gene segment and a J gene segment. A rearrangement counted as productive if the CDR3 had no stop codons and remained in frame with V and J, and every other rearrangement counted as non-productive. Following IMGT convention, CDR3 was defined as the stretch from the second conserved V-encoded cysteine to the conserved J-encoded phenylalanine. The earlier analysis of roughly 590 of the donors excluded any sequence lacking an unambiguous match to a single V gene segment. In an earlier analysis of 587 of the donors, a V segment was called functional when productive rearrangements were above 56.7%, and segregating when the standard deviation between donors exceeded 5%. A statistical classification framework was built for diagnosing cytomegalovirus status from the catalog of TCR beta chain sequences. A later analysis assigned V and J genes by comparing TCR nucleotide sequences with IMGT/GENE-DB human TR gene sequences. A later analysis assigned CDR3 sequences and most-parsimonious VDJ recombination scenarios with the TCRdist pipeline. In a later analysis, each TCR beta chain was defined by its CDR3 amino acid sequence together with its V-gene family, and reads lacking a unique V-gene family were excluded. In a later analysis, several hundred highly shared, low-generation-probability nucleotide sequences were removed to address suspected cross-contamination and a sequencing artifact. A later analysis calculated a clonal expansion index for each public chain from normalized within-repertoire ranks of inferred template counts. Generation probabilities in a later analysis came from a VDJ recombination model fitted to out-of-frame rearrangements, and those results were checked against IGoR. In a later analysis, TCR-TCR, TCR-HLA and TCR-CMV co-occurrence was scored with hypergeometric tests, and a repertoire-size bias correction was applied to TCR pairs. A later analysis estimated false discovery rates by permuting HLA or CMV assignments 20 times. A later analysis grouped co-occurring TCRs with DBSCAN, adding TCRdist sequence similarity when clustering within HLA-allele-positive subsets. Co-occurrence clustering excluded repertoires with fewer than 30,000 or more than 120,000 public chains, plus five with anomalous nucleotide sharing. This is the immuneACCESS table as TCRdb keeps it, with only in-frame sequences that have V and J called. A part of the clones is gone; compared with another copy, unresolved V genes explain less than half, and the rest is unexplained. V and J calls and clone size come straight from that table; D and trimming were deduced from the DNA. The sample data list around 150,000 clones, and roughly 80% of these were observed just once. Clones ranked in the top ten supply roughly 4% of the sample.

The sequence links TRBV1 to TRBJ2-5; the table's D call TRBD2 went unverified against the DNA. TRBV1 is a pseudogene segment. The specimen was PBMCs. This receptor was identified in a middle-aged woman in good health and CMV-seropositive. The CDR3 amino acid sequence is: CTSSQDRCGAGGETQYF. The DNA sequence follows: TGCACCAGCAGCCAAGATCGTTGTGGTGCCGGGGGGGAGACCCAGTACTTC.